The entry that follows covers one TCR beta chain sequence. Its specificity is not known. The sample originates from a study of OX40 agonist ivuxolimab in advanced cancers. As for the study in general: Every 2 weeks, patients got intravenous ivuxolimab at one of six dose levels (0.01-10 mg/kg). Points from the study as a whole: Also showing low normalized T-cell clonal expansion were some of the nonresponders. CD4+ and CD8+ blood T cells expanded clonally by week 6 at 0.1 to 3.0 mg/kg.

V dropped 6 bases and J dropped 2 bases, with 19 bases sitting between them. The germline gives CDR1 LNHDA, CDR2 SQIVND (reference sequence). This CDR3 is 16 amino acids long. Method: immunoSEQ multiplex PCR; TCRdb's copy keeps in-frame clones and lacks some. The sample carries 60,000 to 80,000 clones, 92% recorded once. Peripheral blood came from all dose cohorts at three timepoints. The sequence derives from an adult with an advanced solid tumor such as melanoma, head and neck, liver or kidney cancer. The chain links TRBV19 to TRBJ2-5, with D perhaps matching TRBD2 (6 bases). Sequenced here: CD4+ or CD8+ T cells sorted from blood, sampled in a trial of the OX40 agonist ivuxolimab. CDR3 bases: TGTGCCAGTAGGACGACTAGTTTTAACTCGCAAGAGACCCAGTACTTC. Translating it yields CASRTTSFNSQETQYF.